There are a few counts of the clone carrying this TCR beta chain. The data were obtained in a study of patients and donors after allogeneic stem cell transplantation. CDR3 size: 15 residues. Germline values: CDR1 LNHNV, CDR2 YYDKDF (reference sequence). V gave up 2 bases and J gave up 9 bases, with 14 bases separating them. From the RT-PCR reads, TCRdb called clonotypes with MiXCR, one entry per CDR3 protein. The sample shows roughly 140,000 distinct CDR3 sequences, approximately 35% of them seen only once. This clonotype was sampled from a human donor who was either an allogeneic HSCT recipient or a stem cell or donor lymphocyte infusion donor (not recorded which). It is not recorded whose cells these are; they may come from a transplant donor. Sequencing was done on a sample of blood, either unsorted or a sorted T cell fraction (not recorded which). The chain combines TRBV15 with TRBJ1-6, with D maybe TRBD1 (5 bases). The CDR3 DNA reads TGTGCCACCAGCAGATCCCGCAGGGAGGCTTCACCCCTCCACTTT. It encodes CATSRSRREASPLHF.